These 32 T cell receptor beta chains were all obtained from the same sample, sequenced in a study of patients and donors after allogeneic stem cell transplantation. Each CDR3 protein is one row after TCRdb ran MiXCR on the RT-PCR reads. The sample contains about 960,000 distinct CDR3 sequences, roughly 18% of which appear only once. The sequenced sample was blood, either unsorted or a sorted T cell fraction (not recorded which). Every receptor here comes from a human donor who was either an allogeneic HSCT recipient or a stem cell or donor lymphocyte infusion donor (not recorded which). It is not recorded whose cells these are; they may come from a transplant donor.

This rearrangement joins TRBV4-1 to TRBJ2-3, with 8 bases that match TRBD2. With 3 bases clipped from V and 4 bases from J, the junction kept 3 bases outside the gene matches. The CDR3 has 14 residues. Germline-derived CDR1 and CDR2 are MGHRA and YSYEKL. CDR3 sequence reads: CASSQGLVADTQYF. CDR3 sequence (DNA): TGCGCCAGCAGCCAGGGACTAGTGGCAGATACGCAGTATTTT.

At least ten counts were recorded for this clonotype. The chain uses TRBV7-9 and TRBJ1-1; D remains unclear. Germline V lookup: CDR1 SEHNR, CDR2 FQNEAQ (reference sequence). The CDR3 consists of 12 residues. Trimming removed 5 bases from V and 4 bases from J, with 8 bases in between. CDR3 sequence: CASSPRTTEAFF. The CDR3 DNA sequence: TGTGCCAGCAGCCCCCGGACCACTGAAGCTTTCTTT.

This clonotype was seen only a few times. CDR3 protein: CSASGGRGAADTQYF. The CDR3 coding sequence is TGCAGTGCTAGTGGGGGGCGCGGTGCCGCAGATACGCAGTATTTT. The rearrangement uses TRBV20-1 and TRBJ2-3; D might be TRBD1 or TRBD2, each matching 6 bases. Looked up from germline, CDR1 is DFQATT and CDR2 is SNEGSKA (reference sequence). The CDR3 has 15 residues. Deletions cut 3 bases from V and 4 bases from J, with 17 bases between.

There are a few counts of this clonotype. The chain has TRBV11-2 and TRBJ2-1, with 8 bases lining up with TRBD2. Germline assignment: CDR1 SGHAT and CDR2 FQNNGV. This CDR3 region has 21 residues. V trimming: 0 bases; J trimming: 0 bases; junction bases outside the gene matches: 16. The CDR3 DNA sequence: TGTGCCAGCAGCTTAGATCCGCGACTAGCGTATAGGGGGGGCTCCTACAATGAGCAGTTCTTC. This translates into CASSLDPRLAYRGGSYNEQFF.

This clonotype was observed a handful of times. The rearrangement uses TRBV7-2 and TRBJ2-7; 8 bases align to TRBD2. The V gene end was trimmed by 1 base and the J gene end by 6 bases; junction bases not matched to a gene: 8. The CDR3 has 15 amino acids. CDR1 is SGHTA and CDR2 is FQGNSA in the germline V gene. The CDR3 coding sequence is TGTGCCAGCAGCTTAGAAGGGACTAGTGAGGGCGAGCAGTACTTC. This gives the protein CASSLEGTSEGEQYF.

There are a few counts of this clonotype. This rearrangement joins TRBV7-8 to TRBJ2-1; D perhaps matches TRBD2 (5 bases). V dropped 2 bases and J dropped 12 bases, with 11 bases sitting between them. CDR3 length: 12 residues. Germline CDR1 and CDR2: SGHVS and FQNEAQ. As DNA, the CDR3 is TGTGCCAGCAGCTTAAACTCCCGGGGGCAGTTCTTC. Translation gives CASSLNSRGQFF.

This clonotype was picked up many times. This chain uses TRBV12-3 or TRBV12-4 with TRBJ1-5, with 7 positions matching TRBD1. With V trimmed by 6 bases and J by 6 bases, 8 bases remained unmatched. This CDR3 is built from 14 residues. The CDR3: CASRNTGAGQPQHF. The CDR3, as DNA: TGTGCCAGCAGAAACACAGGGGCAGGTCAGCCCCAGCATTTT.

In this sample, this clonotype turned up once. Here the CDR3 reads CASSLWTGLRTDTQYF. The CDR3 bases are TGTGCCAGCAGCTTGTGGACAGGACTAAGGACAGATACGCAGTATTTT. This chain connects TRBV5-6 to TRBJ2-3; a possible D gene is TRBD1 (7 bases). This CDR3 is built from 16 residues. Germline CDR1 is SGHDT and CDR2 is YYEEEE. Trimming pared 1 base from V and 3 bases from J, leaving 15 bases between.

The chain is built from TRBV6-1 and TRBJ2-7; no firm D call. Germline V gene sequence: CDR1 MNHNS, CDR2 SASEGT. V gave up 7 bases and J gave up 5 bases, with 18 bases separating them. The CDR3 runs 14 residues. The CDR3 spells CASTRGPLWDEQYF. The CDR3 DNA sequence: TGTGCCAGCACCAGAGGACCGCTTTGGGACGAGCAGTACTTC.

This clonotype came up a few times. V usage is TRBV5-6 and J usage is TRBJ2-1, with 7 bases identical to TRBD1. Germline-derived CDR1 and CDR2 are SGHDT and YYEEEE. The CDR3 covers 13 residues. Germline trimming cut 4 bases from V and 13 bases from J; bases unmatched to any gene: 11. CDR3 protein: CASSAQTGTAQFF. CDR3 DNA sequence: TGTGCCAGCAGCGCACAAACCGGGACAGCTCAGTTCTTC.

The chain joins TRBV4-3 to TRBJ2-4; D is unclear. V was pared by 1 base and J by 3 bases, with 16 bases between. CDR1 and CDR2 (germline): LGHNA, YSLEER. The CDR3 contains 17 residues. CDR3 sequence reads: CASSQGAGLWGKNIQYF. CDR3 DNA: TGCGCCAGCAGCCAAGGGGCTGGGCTGTGGGGCAAAAACATTCAGTACTTC.

The genes are TRBV6-1 and TRBJ1-1; the match to TRBD1 covers 8 bases. There are 15 residues in the CDR3. V shed 4 bases and J 4 bases; nucleotides not matched to a gene: 8. The germline V gene has CDR1 MNHNS and CDR2 SASEGT. CDR3 residues: CASSANRQGITEAFF. The CDR3 DNA reads TGTGCCAGCAGTGCAAATCGACAGGGGATCACTGAAGCTTTCTTT.

In this sample, this clonotype turned up many times. The rearrangement joins TRBV12-3 or TRBV12-4 to TRBJ2-2, with 11 bases aligning to TRBD2. The CDR3 runs to 16 residues. Trimming at V came to 7 bases and at J to 7 bases, leaving 11 bases not matched to a gene. This chain's CDR3 is CASNFQLAGGLGELFF. CDR3 nucleotides: TGTGCCAGCAATTTCCAGCTAGCGGGGGGTCTCGGGGAGCTGTTTTTT.

This rearrangement joins TRBV5-1 to TRBJ1-3; D might be TRBD1 (6 bases). Per germline, CDR1 SGHRS and CDR2 YFSETQ. The CDR3 is 17 residues long. The V gene lost 4 bases and the J gene lost 3 bases, with 20 bases spanning the gap. CDR3 residues: CASSPRSGGIGGNTIYF. The CDR3 DNA follows: TGCGCCAGCAGCCCGCGTTCTGGGGGCATAGGTGGAAACACCATATATTTT. The whole variable domain, filled in from reference TRBV5-1 and TRBJ1-3, reads KAGVTQTPRYLIKTRGQQVTLSCSPISGHRSVSWYQQTPGQGLQFLFEYFSETQRNKGNFPGRFSGRQFSNSRSEMNVSTLELGDSALYLCASSPRSGGIGGNTIYFGEGSWLTVV.

This clonotype was seen a few times. The rearrangement links TRBV20-1 to TRBJ2-7; 7 bases are a match to TRBD2. With V trimmed by 0 bases and J by 5 bases, 13 bases remained unmatched. The CDR3 sequence is 16 residues long. Germline CDR1 reads DFQATT; CDR2 reads SNEGSKA (reference sequence). CDR3 residues: CSARESGGRKRNEQYF. The CDR3, as DNA: TGCAGTGCTAGAGAATCAGGCGGGAGAAAGAGGAACGAGCAGTACTTC.

This clonotype was detected only a few times. V is TRBV18 and J is TRBJ1-1; a weak D match, TRBD1 (5 bases). Germline CDR1 and CDR2: KGHSH and LQKENI. V was trimmed by 1 base and J by 0 bases, leaving 12 bases between them. This CDR3 contains 16 residues. This chain's CDR3 is CASSPRQSLMNTEAFF. In nucleotides, the CDR3 is TGTGCCAGCTCACCACGACAGAGTTTGATGAACACTGAAGCTTTCTTT.

This clonotype occurred a few times. This chain joins TRBV20-1 and TRBJ2-1; D uncertain. Germline V gene data show CDR1 as DFQATT and CDR2 as SNEGSKA (reference sequence). This CDR3 contains 13 residues. The germline V and J ends were trimmed by 5 bases and 8 bases, with 16 bases remaining between them. The CDR3 protein is CSAPWTTSDEQFF. The CDR3 DNA sequence: TGCAGTGCTCCTTGGACCACGTCGGATGAGCAGTTCTTC.

This chain connects TRBV4-1 to TRBJ2-5, with TRBD2 as a possible D gene (6 bases). Germline V gene data show CDR1 as MGHRA and CDR2 as YSYEKL. V shed 1 base and J shed 2 bases, with 11 bases lying between them. This CDR3 is 15 amino acids long. The CDR3 region is CASSQVERGQETQYF. CDR3 coding DNA: TGCGCCAGCAGCCAAGTCGAACGGGGGCAAGAGACCCAGTACTTC.

This clonotype appeared a few times. The rearrangement joins TRBV5-1 to TRBJ2-1, with TRBD2 matching over 7 bases. CDR1 is SGHRS and CDR2 is YFSETQ in the germline V gene. With 5 bases clipped from V and 16 bases from J, the junction kept 9 bases outside the gene matches. CDR3 length: 11 residues. The CDR3 sequence: CASREGTTAFF. The DNA of the CDR3 is TGCGCCAGCAGAGAAGGGACTACGGCATTCTTC.

This clonotype turned up a few times. The chain has TRBV5-6 and TRBJ2-3; 10 bases are shared with TRBD2. J gave up 5 bases and V 4 bases, and 10 bases lay outside the gene matches. CDR1 is SGHDT and CDR2 is YYEEEE in the germline V gene. This CDR3 is built from 16 residues. The CDR3 reads CASSPFRAGGGDTQYF. The CDR3 DNA reads TGTGCCAGCAGCCCCTTCCGAGCGGGAGGGGGAGATACGCAGTATTTT. The full variable domain, its missing parts supplied by reference TRBV5-6 and TRBJ2-3, is DAGVTQSPTHLIKTRGQQVTLRCSPKSGHDTVSWYQQALGQGPQFIFQYYEEEERQRGNFPDRFSGHQFPNYSSELNVNALLLGDSALYLCASSPFRAGGGDTQYFGPGTRLTVL.

This chain joins TRBV6-7 and TRBJ2-3; weak D call: TRBD2 (5 bases). TRBV6-7 is filed as an ORF, its function uncertain. The CDR3 sequence is 15 residues long. V was cut by 7 bases and J by 2 bases, with 16 bases left in between. The CDR3 loop is CASTLPSGITDTQYF. The CDR3 coding sequence is TGTGCCAGCACGCTACCAAGCGGTATCACAGATACGCAGTATTTT.

This clonotype was observed a few times. V usage is TRBV27 and J usage is TRBJ2-7; 8 bases line up with TRBD1. Germline lookup yields CDR1 MNHEY and CDR2 SMNVEV (reference sequence). The ends lost 6 bases at V and 3 bases at J; junction bases unmatched: 7. This CDR3 contains 14 residues. The CDR3 DNA sequence: TGTGCCAGCAGACCCATTGGGACAGGCTACGAGCAGTACTTC. Translated: CASRPIGTGYEQYF.

This clonotype was seen a few times. The genes are TRBV3-1 and TRBJ1-2; D is possibly TRBD1 (5 bases). V lost 1 base and J lost 3, with 9 bases in between. CDR3 length: 14 residues. In germline, CDR1 is LGHDT, CDR2 YNNKEL (reference sequence). CDR3 sequence reads: CASSQAGWDYGYTF. The CDR3 DNA reads as TGTGCCAGCAGCCAAGCAGGGTGGGACTATGGCTACACCTTC. Together with reference TRBV3-1 and TRBJ1-2, the CDR3 gives the full variable domain: DTAVSQTPKYLVTQMGNDKSIKCEQNLGHDTMYWYKQDSKKFLKIMFSYNNKELIINETVPNRFSPKSPDKAHLNLHINSLELGDSAVYFCASSQAGWDYGYTFGSGTRLTVV.

The chain employs TRBV6-5 and TRBJ1-4; 12 bases agree with TRBD1. Germline lookup yields CDR1 MNHEY and CDR2 SVGAGI. This CDR3 is built from 18 residues. V shed 1 base, J shed 8 bases, and the junction held 11 bases outside the gene matches. This chain's CDR3 is CASSYFSGTGGVREKLFF. In DNA form, the CDR3 reads TGTGCCAGCAGTTACTTTTCCGGGACAGGGGGCGTGAGGGAAAAACTGTTTTTT.

This clonotype has only a few counts. The rearrangement uses TRBV3-1 and TRBJ1-4; D is uncertain. CDR1 and CDR2 from the germline V gene are LGHDT and YNNKEL (reference sequence). Trimming cost V 2 bases and J 4 bases, with 8 bases left between them. The CDR3 loop spans 14 amino acids. The CDR3 region has the DNA TGTGCCAGCAGCCAACACAGCTATAATGAAAAACTGTTTTTT. It encodes CASSQHSYNEKLFF.

In its sample, this clonotype was seen a few times. The rearrangement joins TRBV10-3 to TRBJ2-2; 9 nucleotides match TRBD2. Unmatched junction bases numbered 5, after V lost 0 bases and J lost 0 bases. The CDR3 is 18 amino acids. Germline assignment: CDR1 ENHRY and CDR2 SYGVKD. The CDR3 protein is CAISESGVAGANTGELFF. CDR3 DNA: TGTGCCATCAGTGAGTCGGGAGTAGCGGGGGCGAACACCGGGGAGCTGTTTTTT.

The chain's CDR3 is CAWSISGARGYTF. The CDR3 DNA sequence: TGTGCCTGGAGTATTTCAGGGGCCCGAGGCTACACCTTC. The chain uses TRBV30 and TRBJ1-2, with a tentative D call TRBD1 (6 bases). The ends were cut back, 2 bases at V and 8 bases at J, with 15 bases in the middle. There are 13 residues in the CDR3. Per the germline V gene, CDR1 is GTSNPN and CDR2 is SVGIG (reference sequence).

The V gene is TRBV12-3 or TRBV12-4, the J gene TRBJ2-5; possible D gene TRBD1, 6 bases. The CDR3 has 15 residues. The V and J ends lost 6 bases and 5 bases respectively, with 19 bases between them. CDR3 DNA sequence: TGTGCCAGCAGCCCTAAAACAGGGATGGGGGAGACCCAGTACTTC. Encoded protein: CASSPKTGMGETQYF.

The chain couples TRBV20-1 to TRBJ1-6; 8 nucleotides match TRBD1. This CDR3 is 14 amino acids long. V shed 6 bases, J shed 8 bases, and the junction held 9 bases outside the gene matches. The germline CDR1 and CDR2 sequences are DFQATT and SNEGSKA (reference sequence). The CDR3 bases are TGCAGTGCACGAGCGGGCAGGGGGCATTCACCCCTCCACTTT. It encodes CSARAGRGHSPLHF.

The J gene is TRBJ1-1, the V gene TRBV20-1; tentative D call: TRBD1 (6 bases). CDR3 length: 15 residues. V lost 0 bases, J lost 1 base, and 12 bases lay in between. The germline V gene has CDR1 DFQATT and CDR2 SNEGSKA (reference sequence). CDR3 bases: TGCAGTGCTAGAGATTTCAGGGGAAGGAACACTGAAGCTTTCTTT. Encoded protein: CSARDFRGRNTEAFF.

This chain joins TRBV7-8 and TRBJ1-1, with D possibly being TRBD1 (5 bases). Germline CDR1 is SGHVS and CDR2 is FQNEAQ. This CDR3 is built from 15 residues. V dropped 2 bases and J dropped 7 bases, with 17 bases sitting between them. CDR3: CASSLLTSAGLEAFF. As DNA, the CDR3 is TGTGCCAGCAGCTTATTAACGTCGGCAGGGCTTGAAGCTTTCTTT.

This clonotype came up many times. The CDR3 reads CASSLRSGSYEQYF. The CDR3 DNA is TGTGCCAGCAGTTTAAGGTCTGGATCCTACGAGCAGTACTTC. The V gene is TRBV12-3 or TRBV12-4, the J gene TRBJ2-7; the D is unclear. V gave up 2 bases and J gave up 1 base, with 9 bases separating them. The CDR3 contains 14 residues.